This is a list of T cell receptor beta chains from one sample in a study of breast tumors, draining lymph nodes, adjacent tissues. MiXCR, applied by TCRdb to the multiplex PCR reads, yields one record per CDR3 protein. In the table there are about 130,000 distinct CDR3 sequences, about 20% of which are singletons. The sample consisted of axillary lymph node tissue. The receptors were sampled from a female donor with breast cancer. Some clones in this sample may be carry-over from other donors' samples. The CDR3 runs from the conserved cysteine through the conserved F or W. A D gene is named only where the DNA matches it firmly. Part of the rows lack a size; the others show once, few, many or a class for expanded clones.

V	size	D	J	CDR3	DNA
TRBV28	many	TRBD1	TRBJ2-7	CASREGDRGLMEQYF	TGTGCCAGCAGGGAGGGCGACAGGGGGTTGATGGAGCAGTACTTC
TRBV20-1	.	TRBD2	TRBJ2-3	CSARDLGLAGVTDMQYF	TGCAGTGCTAGAGACTTGGGACTAGCGGGAGTCACAGATATGCAGTATTTT
TRBV20-1	many	TRBD1	TRBJ1-5	CSVRQGYSNQPQHF	TGCAGTGTTCGACAGGGTTATAGCAATCAGCCCCAGCATTTT
TRBV4-2	.	.	TRBJ1-4	CASSQEGAANEKLVF	TGTGCCAGCAGCCAAGAAGGGGCGGCTAATGAAAAACTGGTTTTT
TRBV5-1	many	.	TRBJ2-1	CASSKDRTKQFF	TGCGCCAGCAGCAAAGACAGGACCAAGCAGTTCTTC
TRBV7-3	many	.	TRBJ2-3	CASSLTGTDTQYF	TGTGCCAGCAGCTTAACAGGCACAGATACGCAGTATTTT
TRBV7-6	many	.	TRBJ1-6	CASSFNLNSPLHF	TGTGCCAGCAGCTTCAACCTTAATTCACCCCTCCACTTT
TRBV20-1	few	.	TRBJ1-1	CSATPPGRTEAFF	TGCAGTGCTACCCCCCCCGGGAGAACTGAAGCTTTCTTT
TRBV4-3	.	TRBD2	TRBJ2-2	CAISESFGLAGLANTGELFF	TGCGCCATCAGTGAGTCGTTCGGACTAGCGGGGCTCGCGAACACCGGGGAGCTGTTTTTT
TRBV9	many	TRBD1	TRBJ1-3	CASSVFTGGSGNTIYF	TGTGCCAGCAGCGTATTTACAGGGGGTTCTGGAAACACCATATATTTT
TRBV5-4	few	.	TRBJ1-2	CASSFYSVNYGYTF	TGTGCCAGCAGCTTTTATTCGGTGAACTATGGCTACACCTTC
TRBV2	many	TRBD1	TRBJ1-2	CASSEGTGPYGYTF	TGTGCCAGCAGTGAGGGGACAGGGCCCTATGGCTACACCTTC
TRBV24-1	many	.	TRBJ1-3	CATSDLTVSSSGNTIYF	TGTGCCACCAGTGATCTGACAGTCTCCAGCTCTGGAAACACCATATATTTT
TRBV6-1	many	.	TRBJ2-5	CASSEGYRTETQYF	TGTGCCAGCAGTGAAGGGTACCGAACGGAGACCCAGTACTTC
TRBV24-1	many	TRBD1	TRBJ2-3	CATSRDRDFSSTDTQYF	TGTGCCACCTCCCGGGACAGGGACTTCTCTAGCACAGATACGCAGTATTTT
TRBV19	many	TRBD2	TRBJ2-2	CASSIADGRGTGELFF	TGTGCCAGTAGTATAGCTGACGGGAGGGGGACCGGGGAGCTGTTTTTT
TRBV2	.	.	TRBJ1-1	CASTMTAPIMNTEAFF	TGTGCCAGCACTATGACAGCGCCCATAATGAACACTGAAGCTTTCTTT
TRBV5-1	many	TRBD1	TRBJ2-3	CASSFQGAEDTQYF	TGCGCCAGCAGCTTCCAGGGGGCGGAGGATACGCAGTATTTT
TRBV19	many	TRBD1	TRBJ2-5	CASTGTVQETQYF	TGTGCCAGTACCGGGACAGTACAAGAGACCCAGTACTTC
TRBV4-1	many	.	TRBJ1-2	CASSQDPRGGDNYGYTF	TGCGCCAGCAGCCAAGACCCCCGAGGAGGGGACAACTATGGCTACACCTTC
TRBV28	many	.	TRBJ2-7	CATGVRYEQYF	TGTGCCACCGGCGTCCGTTACGAGCAGTACTTC
TRBV5-1	many	.	TRBJ2-2	CASSLEVPPNTGELFF	TGCGCCAGCAGCTTGGAGGTGCCACCAAACACCGGGGAGCTGTTTTTT
TRBV5-1	many	TRBD1	TRBJ2-7	CASSQFGTAYEQYF	TGCGCCAGCAGCCAATTCGGGACAGCCTACGAGCAGTACTTC
TRBV10-3	.	.	TRBJ2-7	CAISEVTRGMGEQYF	TGTGCCATCAGTGAGGTTACTAGGGGGATGGGGGAGCAGTACTTC
TRBV28	.	.	TRBJ2-7	CASSQQGGTYEQYF	TGTGCCAGCAGTCAGCAGGGGGGGACATACGAGCAGTACTTC
TRBV7-3	many	.	TRBJ2-1	CASSLYGLSSYNEQFF	TGTGCCAGCAGCTTATACGGCCTGAGCTCCTACAATGAGCAGTTCTTC
TRBV29-1	many	TRBD1	TRBJ1-2	CSVEVWDRRGSNYGYTF	TGCAGCGTTGAGGTATGGGACAGACGGGGTTCTAACTATGGCTACACCTTC
TRBV10-3	many	TRBD2	TRBJ2-7	CAISPRTRNSYEQYF	TGTGCCATCAGCCCCCGGACTAGAAACTCCTACGAGCAGTACTTC
TRBV28	.	TRBD2	TRBJ2-3	CASGFGRWVAGDTDTQYF	TGTGCCAGCGGTTTTGGTCGTTGGGTAGCGGGAGACACAGATACGCAGTATTTT
TRBV3-1	.	.	TRBJ2-5	CASSQEDGTQYF	TGTGCCAGCAGCCAAGAAGACGGGACCCAGTACTTC
TRBV14	many	.	TRBJ2-7	CASSQNTDSYEQYF	TGTGCCAGCAGCCAAAATACGGATTCCTACGAGCAGTACTTC
TRBV20-1	.	.	TRBJ2-7	CSANLEDFPQGQYF	TGCAGTGCAAACCTAGAGGACTTCCCCCAGGGGCAGTACTTC
TRBV7-9	many	.	TRBJ2-7	CASSPSDIYEQYF	TGTGCCAGCAGCCCATCGGACATCTACGAGCAGTACTTC
TRBV6-6	many	TRBD1	TRBJ2-7	CASSHGQGEGLEQYF	TGTGCCAGCAGTCACGGACAGGGGGAGGGGCTCGAGCAGTACTTC
TRBV20-1	many	.	TRBJ2-7	CSADLPPHGQYF	TGCAGTGCGGATCTCCCCCCCCATGGGCAGTACTTC
TRBV14	.	.	TRBJ2-1	CASSLGGSSYNELFF	TGTGCCAGCAGCCTGGGGGGTAGCTCCTACAATGAGCTGTTCTTC
TRBV7-2	many	TRBD2	TRBJ2-7	CASSLDTSGASSYEQYF	TGTGCCAGCAGCTTAGACACTAGCGGAGCAAGCTCCTACGAGCAGTACTTC
TRBV20-1	once	TRBD2	TRBJ2-1	CSAQVGGGAEGCSEQFF	TGCAGTGCCCAAGTTGGCGGGGGGGCCGAAGGATGTTCTGAGCAGTTCTTC
TRBV20-1	.	.	TRBJ2-7	CSAVRDSNSYEQYF	TGCAGTGCTGTCCGGGACTCCAACTCCTACGAGCAGTACTTC
TRBV19	.	TRBD1	TRBJ1-5	CASSIVWDRGNQPQHF	TGTGCCAGTAGTATTGTTTGGGACAGAGGCAATCAGCCCCAGCATTTT
TRBV27	many	.	TRBJ2-7	CASSLGGEQYF	TGTGCCAGCAGTTTGGGGGGCGAGCAGTACTTC
TRBV27	few	.	TRBJ1-4	CASSLGLPGLHEKLFF	TGTGCCAGCAGTTTGGGCCTTCCGGGACTCCATGAAAAACTGTTTTTT
TRBV7-9	many	.	TRBJ2-2	CASSPREKNTGELFF	TGTGCCAGCAGCCCCAGGGAAAAGAACACCGGGGAGCTGTTTTTT
TRBV6-1	many	.	TRBJ1-2	CASSEVGHSNYGYTF	TGTGCCAGCAGTGAAGTTGGACACTCCAACTATGGCTACACCTTC
TRBV6-6	many	.	TRBJ1-2	CASRGGYGYTF	TGTGCCAGCAGGGGCGGCTATGGCTACACCTTC
TRBV6-1	.	.	TRBJ1-2	CASSTGLVEGCTF	TGTGCCAGCAGTACCGGTTTAGTGGAGGGCTGCACCTTC
TRBV9	.	TRBD2	TRBJ2-1	CASSDGQTGTSGRDHEQFF	TGTGCCAGCAGCGATGGACAGACAGGGACTAGCGGGAGGGACCATGAGCAGTTCTTC
TRBV15	many	.	TRBJ1-6	CATSRGGSSPLHF	TGTGCCACCAGCAGAGGCGGGAGCTCACCCCTCCACTTT
TRBV5-1	many	.	TRBJ2-3	CASSWSDTASTDTQYF	TGCGCCAGCAGCTGGTCGGACACCGCTAGCACAGATACGCAGTATTTT
TRBV7-9	many	.	TRBJ2-3	CASSLGGQTDTQYF	TGTGCCAGCAGCTTAGGGGGGCAGACAGATACGCAGTATTTT